This entry features one T cell receptor beta chain sequence. With 3 bases clipped from V and 0 bases from J, the junction kept 9 bases outside the gene matches. Germline CDR1 is KGHSH and CDR2 is LQKENI. The CDR3 consists of 17 residues. TCRdb's table, derived via immunoSEQ multiplex PCR, lists solely in-frame clones and lacks some. The repertoire has 150,000 to 200,000 clones, approximately 88% of them found once; the top ten carry 3.9%. This specimen belongs to a study of blood T cell repertoires in COVID-19. The V call is TRBV18, the J call TRBJ2-3; 7 nucleotides line up with TRBD2. Sample: peripheral blood. This clonotype was obtained from a woman aged 55-70 years who had recovered from COVID-19. The CDR3 loop reads CASSPLGGRLSTDTQYF. In DNA, the CDR3 is TGTGCCAGCTCACCCCTGGGGGGGAGGTTAAGCACAGATACGCAGTATTTT. The full variable domain, its missing parts supplied by reference TRBV18 and TRBJ2-3, is NAGVMQNPRHLVRRRGQEARLRCSPMKGHSHVYWYRQLPEEGLKFMVYLQKENIIDESGMPKERFSAEFPKEGPSILRIQQVVRGDSAAYFCASSPLGGRLSTDTQYFGPGTRLTVL.